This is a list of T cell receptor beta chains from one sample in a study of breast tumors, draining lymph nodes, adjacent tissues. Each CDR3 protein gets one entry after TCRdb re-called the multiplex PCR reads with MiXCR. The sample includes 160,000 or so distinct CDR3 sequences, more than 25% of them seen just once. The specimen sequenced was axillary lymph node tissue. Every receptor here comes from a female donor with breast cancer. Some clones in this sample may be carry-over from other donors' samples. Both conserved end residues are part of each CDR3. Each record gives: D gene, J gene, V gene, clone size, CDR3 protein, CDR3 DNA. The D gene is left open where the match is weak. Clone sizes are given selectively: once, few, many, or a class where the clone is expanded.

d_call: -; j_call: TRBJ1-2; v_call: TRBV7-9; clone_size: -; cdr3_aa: CASSLADFGYGYTF; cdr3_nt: TGTGCCAGCAGCTTAGCGGACTTTGGATATGGCTACACCTTC
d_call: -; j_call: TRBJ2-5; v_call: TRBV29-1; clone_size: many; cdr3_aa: CSVTGKRVGETQYF; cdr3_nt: TGCAGCGTAACAGGGAAGAGGGTTGGGGAGACCCAGTACTTC
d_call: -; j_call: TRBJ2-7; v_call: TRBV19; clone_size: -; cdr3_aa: CASKPGRSSYEQYF; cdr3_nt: TGTGCCAGTAAACCGGGGAGGTCCTCCTACGAGCAGTACTTC
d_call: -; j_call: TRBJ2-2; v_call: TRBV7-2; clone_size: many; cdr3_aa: CASRQDGGTRRELFF; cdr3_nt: TGTGCCAGCAGACAAGACGGGGGAACTAGGAGGGAGCTGTTTTTT
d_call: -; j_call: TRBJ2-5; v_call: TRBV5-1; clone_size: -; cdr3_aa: CASSGGRETQYF; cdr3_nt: TGTGCCAGCAGTGGAGGGAGAGAGACCCAGTACTTC
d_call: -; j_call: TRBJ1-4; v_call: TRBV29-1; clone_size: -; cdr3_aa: CSVRTRQVGTSEKLFF; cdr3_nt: TGCAGCGTTAGGACTCGACAGGTGGGAACCAGTGAAAAACTGTTTTTT
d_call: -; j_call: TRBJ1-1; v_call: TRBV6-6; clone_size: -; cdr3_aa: CASSYSGMNTEAFF; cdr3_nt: TGTGCCAGCAGCTACTCCGGCATGAACACTGAAGCTTTCTTT
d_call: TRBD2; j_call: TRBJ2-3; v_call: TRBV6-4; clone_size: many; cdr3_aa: CASSLAGGRSDTQYF; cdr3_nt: TGTGCCAGCTCCCTAGCGGGGGGCCGATCAGATACGCAGTATTTT
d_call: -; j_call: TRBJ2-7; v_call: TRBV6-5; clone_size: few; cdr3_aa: CASRPEGGDEQYF; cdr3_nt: TGTGCCAGCAGGCCCGAAGGAGGGGACGAGCAGTACTTC
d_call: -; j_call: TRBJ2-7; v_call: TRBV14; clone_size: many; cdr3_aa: CASSQVTIYEQYF; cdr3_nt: TGTGCCAGCAGCCAAGTGACTATTTACGAGCAGTACTTC
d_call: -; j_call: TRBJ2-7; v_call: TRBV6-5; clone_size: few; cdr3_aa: CASSRSGTYEQYF; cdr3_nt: TGTGCCAGCAGTCGGAGCGGGACATACGAGCAGTACTTC
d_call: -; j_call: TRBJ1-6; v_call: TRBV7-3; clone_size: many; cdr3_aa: CASSPSRTENSPLHF; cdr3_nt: TGTGCCAGCAGCCCCAGTCGGACAGAGAATTCACCCCTCCACTTT
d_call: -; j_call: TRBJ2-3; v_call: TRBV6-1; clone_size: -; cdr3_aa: CASHRGLGSTDTQYF; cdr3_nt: TGTGCCAGCCATCGAGGACTGGGTAGCACAGATACGCAGTATTTT
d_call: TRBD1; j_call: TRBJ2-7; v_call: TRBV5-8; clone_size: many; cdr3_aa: CASSGGGTGVHEQYF; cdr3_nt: TGTGCCAGCAGTGGGGGTGGGACAGGGGTACACGAGCAGTACTTC
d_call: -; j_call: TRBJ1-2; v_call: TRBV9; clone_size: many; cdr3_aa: CASSAPRGGYTF; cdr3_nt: TGTGCCAGCAGCGCCCCCAGGGGAGGCTACACCTTC
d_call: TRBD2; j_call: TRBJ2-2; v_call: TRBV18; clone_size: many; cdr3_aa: CASSRQRGNTGELFF; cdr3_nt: TGTGCCAGCTCACGACAGCGGGGGAACACCGGGGAGCTGTTTTTT
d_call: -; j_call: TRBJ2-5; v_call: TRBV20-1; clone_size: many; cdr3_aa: CSAREETQYF; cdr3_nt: TGCAGTGCTAGAGAAGAGACCCAGTACTTC
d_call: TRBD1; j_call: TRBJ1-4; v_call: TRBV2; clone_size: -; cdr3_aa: CASKRGTVGKKLFF; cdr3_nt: TGTGCCAGCAAACGCGGGACAGTCGGGAAGAAACTGTTTTTT
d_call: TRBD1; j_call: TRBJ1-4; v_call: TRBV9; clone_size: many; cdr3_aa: CASSGGTADGKLFF; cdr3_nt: TGTGCCAGCAGCGGAGGGACAGCCGACGGGAAACTGTTTTTT
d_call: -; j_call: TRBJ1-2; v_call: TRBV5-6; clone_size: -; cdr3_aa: CASSLSGARGHGCTF; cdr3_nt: TGTGCCAGCAGCTTATCAGGGGCGCGCGGCCATGGCTGCACCTTC
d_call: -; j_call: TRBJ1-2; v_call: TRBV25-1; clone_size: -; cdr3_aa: CASSGWVNYGYTF; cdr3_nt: TGTGCCAGCAGTGGTTGGGTAAACTATGGCTACACCTTC
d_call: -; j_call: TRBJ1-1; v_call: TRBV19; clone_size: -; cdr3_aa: CASSENTVNTEAFF; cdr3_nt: TGTGCCAGTAGCGAAAACACGGTGAACACTGAAGCTTTCTTT
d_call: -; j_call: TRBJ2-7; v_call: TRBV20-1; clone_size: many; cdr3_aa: CSAQSGNYEQYF; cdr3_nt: TGCAGTGCCCAGTCGGGGAACTACGAGCAGTACTTC
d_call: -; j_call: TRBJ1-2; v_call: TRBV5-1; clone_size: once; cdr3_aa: CASSIGGASGSLNNYGYTF; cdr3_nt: TGCGCCAGCAGCATAGGGGGAGCCTCCGGGAGCCTAAACAACTATGGCTACACCTTC
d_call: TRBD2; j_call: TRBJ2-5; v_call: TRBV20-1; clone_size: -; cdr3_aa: CSASTPGLALQETQYF; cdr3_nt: TGCAGTGCTAGCACGCCGGGACTAGCGCTACAAGAGACCCAGTACTTC
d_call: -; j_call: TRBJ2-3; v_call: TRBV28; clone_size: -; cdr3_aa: CASRSWTAQDTQYF; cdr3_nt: TGTGCCAGCAGGTCCTGGACGGCCCAAGATACGCAGTATTTT
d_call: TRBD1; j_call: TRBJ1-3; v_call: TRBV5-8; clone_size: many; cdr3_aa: CASSHRGAGNTIYF; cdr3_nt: TGTGCCAGCAGCCACAGGGGCGCTGGAAACACCATATATTTT
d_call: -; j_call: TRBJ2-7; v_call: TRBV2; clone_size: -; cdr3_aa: CASSLAGTWPYEQYF; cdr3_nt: TGTGCCAGCAGCCTAGCAGGGACGTGGCCCTACGAGCAGTACTTC
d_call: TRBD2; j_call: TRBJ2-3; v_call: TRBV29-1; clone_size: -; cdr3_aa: CSVGTSFSDTQYF; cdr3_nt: TGCAGCGTCGGGACTAGCTTCTCAGATACGCAGTATTTT
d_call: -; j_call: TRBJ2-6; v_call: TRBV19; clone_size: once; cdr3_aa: CASSIPHGSSGANVLTF; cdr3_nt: TGTGCCAGTAGTATTCCCCACGGGAGCTCTGGGGCCAACGTCCTGACTTTC
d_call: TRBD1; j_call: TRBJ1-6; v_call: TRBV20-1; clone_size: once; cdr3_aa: CSANPGQGNSPLHF; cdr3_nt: TGCAGTGCCAATCCGGGACAGGGAAACTCACCCCTCCACTTT
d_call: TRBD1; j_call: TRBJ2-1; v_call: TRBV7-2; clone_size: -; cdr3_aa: CASSPGTAYNEQFF; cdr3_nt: TGTGCCAGCAGCCCTGGGACAGCATACAATGAGCAGTTCTTC
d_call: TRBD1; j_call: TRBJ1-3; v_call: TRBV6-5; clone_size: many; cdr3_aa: CASSYTGAGGNTIYF; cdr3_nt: TGTGCCAGCAGTTACACAGGGGCTGGAGGAAACACCATATATTTT
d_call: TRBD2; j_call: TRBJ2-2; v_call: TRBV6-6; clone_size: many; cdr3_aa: CASSYSLLAENTGELFF; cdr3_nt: TGTGCCAGCAGTTACTCGCTTCTAGCGGAGAACACCGGGGAGCTGTTTTTT
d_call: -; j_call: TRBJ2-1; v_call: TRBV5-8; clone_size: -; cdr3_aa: CASTPYLTVEQFF; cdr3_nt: TGTGCCAGCACCCCATATCTCACCGTGGAGCAGTTCTTC
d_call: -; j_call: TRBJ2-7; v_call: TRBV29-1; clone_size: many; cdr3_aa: CSAEGEEPYEQYF; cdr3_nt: TGCAGCGCCGAGGGCGAAGAACCCTACGAGCAGTACTTC
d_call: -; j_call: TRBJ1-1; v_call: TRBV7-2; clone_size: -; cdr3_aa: CAGSKRTAFEAFF; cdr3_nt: TGTGCCGGCAGCAAGCGGACAGCCTTTGAAGCTTTCTTT
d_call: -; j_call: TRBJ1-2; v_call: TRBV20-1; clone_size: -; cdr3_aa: CSALSGNGYTF; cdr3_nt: TGCAGTGCCCTTAGCGGGAATGGCTACACCTTC
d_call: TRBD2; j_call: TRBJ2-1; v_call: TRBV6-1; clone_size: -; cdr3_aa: CASTALAEYNEQFF; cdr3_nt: TGTGCCAGCACGGCGCTAGCGGAATACAATGAGCAGTTCTTC